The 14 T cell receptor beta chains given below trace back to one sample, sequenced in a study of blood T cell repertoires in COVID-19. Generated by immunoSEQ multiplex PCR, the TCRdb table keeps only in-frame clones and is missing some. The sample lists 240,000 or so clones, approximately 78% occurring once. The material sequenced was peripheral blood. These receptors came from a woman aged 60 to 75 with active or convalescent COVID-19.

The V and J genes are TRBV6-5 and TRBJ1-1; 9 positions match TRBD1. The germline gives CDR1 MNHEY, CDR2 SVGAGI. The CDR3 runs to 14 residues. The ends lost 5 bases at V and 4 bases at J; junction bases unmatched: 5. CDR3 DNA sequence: TGTGCCAGCAGTCATCCGGACAGGGGCACTGAAGCTTTCTTT. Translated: CASSHPDRGTEAFF.

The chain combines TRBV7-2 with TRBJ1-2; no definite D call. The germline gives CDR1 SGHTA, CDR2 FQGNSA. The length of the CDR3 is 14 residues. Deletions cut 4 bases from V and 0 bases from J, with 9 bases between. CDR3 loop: CASSYSTTNYGYTF. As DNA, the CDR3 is TGTGCCAGCAGCTATAGCACCACTAACTATGGCTACACCTTC.

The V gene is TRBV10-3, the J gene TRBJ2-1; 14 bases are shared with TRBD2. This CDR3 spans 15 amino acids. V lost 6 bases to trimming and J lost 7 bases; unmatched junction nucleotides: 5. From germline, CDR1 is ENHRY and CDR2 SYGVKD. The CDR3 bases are TGTGCCATCAGCGCCGGGACTAGCGGGGGAAATGAGCAGTTCTTC. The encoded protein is CAISAGTSGGNEQFF.

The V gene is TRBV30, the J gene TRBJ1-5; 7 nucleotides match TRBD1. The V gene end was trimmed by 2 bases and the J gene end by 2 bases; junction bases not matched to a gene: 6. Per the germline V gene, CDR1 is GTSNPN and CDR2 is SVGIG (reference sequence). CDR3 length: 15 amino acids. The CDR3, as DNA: TGTGCCTGGAGTCTAGGGGGCGTTGGCAATCAGCCCCAGCATTTT. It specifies CAWSLGGVGNQPQHF.

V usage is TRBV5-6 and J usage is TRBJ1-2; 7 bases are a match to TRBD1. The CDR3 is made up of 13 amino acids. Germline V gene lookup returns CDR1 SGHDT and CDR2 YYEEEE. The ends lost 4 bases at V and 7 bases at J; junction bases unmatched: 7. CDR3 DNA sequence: TGTGCCAGCAGCATCACAGGGGAGCTTGGCTACACCTTC. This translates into CASSITGELGYTF.

The chain's CDR3 is CASSPQGRTYEQYF. The CDR3 DNA reads as TGTGCCAGCAGCCCCCAGGGGCGGACCTACGAGCAGTACTTC. The chain employs TRBV6-2 or TRBV6-3 and TRBJ2-7; D possibly corresponds to TRBD1 (6 bases). The germline V and J ends were trimmed by 6 bases and 2 bases, with 14 bases remaining between them. Looked up from germline, CDR1 is MNHEY and CDR2 is SVGEGT. The CDR3 contains 14 residues.

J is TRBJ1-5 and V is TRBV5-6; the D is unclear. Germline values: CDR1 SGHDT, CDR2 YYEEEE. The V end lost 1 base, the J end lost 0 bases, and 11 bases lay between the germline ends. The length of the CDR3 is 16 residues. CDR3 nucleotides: TGTGCCAGCAGCTTGTCTAGCTGGCTTAGCAATCAGCCCCAGCATTTT. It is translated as CASSLSSWLSNQPQHF.

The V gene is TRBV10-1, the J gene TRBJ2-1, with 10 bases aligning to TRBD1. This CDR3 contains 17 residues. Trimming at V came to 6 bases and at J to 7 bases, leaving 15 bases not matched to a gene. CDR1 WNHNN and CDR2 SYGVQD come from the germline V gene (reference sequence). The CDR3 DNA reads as TGCGCCAGCAGCCGGGACAGGGGCCTAGGGGGGGAAAATGAGCAGTTCTTC. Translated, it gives CASSRDRGLGGENEQFF.

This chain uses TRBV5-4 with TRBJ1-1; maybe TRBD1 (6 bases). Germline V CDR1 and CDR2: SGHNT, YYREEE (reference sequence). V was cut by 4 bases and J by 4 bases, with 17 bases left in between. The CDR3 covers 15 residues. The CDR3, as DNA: TGTGCCAGCAGCCCCTCTCCTACACAGGGCACTGAAGCTTTCTTT. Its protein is CASSPSPTQGTEAFF. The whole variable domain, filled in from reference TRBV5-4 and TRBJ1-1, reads ETGVTQSPTHLIKTRGQQVTLRCSSQSGHNTVSWYQQALGQGPQFIFQYYREEENGRGNFPPRFSGLQFPNYSSELNVNALELDDSALYLCASSPSPTQGTEAFFGQGTRLTVV.

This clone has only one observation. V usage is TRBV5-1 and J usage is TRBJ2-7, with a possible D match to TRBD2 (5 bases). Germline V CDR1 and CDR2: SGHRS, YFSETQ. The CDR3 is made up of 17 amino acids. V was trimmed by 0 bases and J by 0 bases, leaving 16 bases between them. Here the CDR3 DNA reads TGCGCCAGCAGCTTGGCGTCAGACCCGAGCGGCTCCTACGAGCAGTACTTC. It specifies CASSLASDPSGSYEQYF.

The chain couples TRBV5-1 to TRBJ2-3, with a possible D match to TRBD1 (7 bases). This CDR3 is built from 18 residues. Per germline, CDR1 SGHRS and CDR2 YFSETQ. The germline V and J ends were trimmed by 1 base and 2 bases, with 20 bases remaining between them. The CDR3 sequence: CASSLWGFGGGTTDTQYF. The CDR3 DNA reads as TGCGCCAGCAGCTTGTGGGGTTTCGGAGGGGGCACCACAGATACGCAGTATTTT. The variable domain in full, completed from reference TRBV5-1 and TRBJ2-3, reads KAGVTQTPRYLIKTRGQQVTLSCSPISGHRSVSWYQQTPGQGLQFLFEYFSETQRNKGNFPGRFSGRQFSNSRSEMNVSTLELGDSALYLCASSLWGFGGGTTDTQYFGPGTRLTVL.

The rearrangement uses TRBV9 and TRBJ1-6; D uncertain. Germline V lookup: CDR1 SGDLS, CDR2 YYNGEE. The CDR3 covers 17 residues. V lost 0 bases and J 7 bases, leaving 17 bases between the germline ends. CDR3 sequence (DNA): TGTGCCAGCAGCGTAGGAGGCTTGGCAGCGAGGAATTCACCCCTCCACTTT. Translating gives CASSVGGLAARNSPLHF.

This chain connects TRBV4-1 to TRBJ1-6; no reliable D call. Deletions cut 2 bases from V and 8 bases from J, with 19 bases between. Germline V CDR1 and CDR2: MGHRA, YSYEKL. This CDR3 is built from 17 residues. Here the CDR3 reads CASSQSVFGPGDSPLHF. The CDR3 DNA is TGCGCCAGCAGCCAATCAGTTTTCGGACCCGGGGATTCACCCCTCCACTTT.

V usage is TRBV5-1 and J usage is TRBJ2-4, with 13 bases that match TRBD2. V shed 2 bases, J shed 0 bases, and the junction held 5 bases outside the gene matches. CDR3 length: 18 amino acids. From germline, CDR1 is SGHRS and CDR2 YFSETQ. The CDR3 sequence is CASSLGLAGAGAKNIQYF. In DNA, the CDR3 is TGCGCCAGCAGCTTAGGACTAGCGGGGGCCGGAGCCAAAAACATTCAGTACTTC.